What follows are 16 T cell receptor beta chains derived from one specimen sequenced in a study of shared clonotypes between healthy human individuals. Measured with immunoSEQ multiplex PCR; TCRdb has only the in-frame clones, and not every one. The sample lists about 530,000 clones, 90% to 96% seen once, with roughly 0.06% in the top ten. Sequencing used naive CD4+ T cells sorted from blood. Subset given: CD45RA+ positively selected. Source of these receptors: a woman in her twenties or thirties in good health.

The chain joins TRBV5-6 to TRBJ1-3; weak D call: TRBD1 (6 bases). With 1 base removed from V and 1 base from J, the gap between germline ends came to 9 bases. The CDR3 contains 15 residues. Germline V gene lookup returns CDR1 SGHDT and CDR2 YYEEEE. CDR3 DNA sequence: TGTGCCAGCAGCTTGCAGGGACATTCTGGAAACACCATATATTTT. Translation gives CASSLQGHSGNTIYF. The full variable domain, its missing parts supplied by reference TRBV5-6 and TRBJ1-3, is DAGVTQSPTHLIKTRGQQVTLRCSPKSGHDTVSWYQQALGQGPQFIFQYYEEEERQRGNFPDRFSGHQFPNYSSELNVNALLLGDSALYLCASSLQGHSGNTIYFGEGSWLTVV.

V is TRBV14 and J is TRBJ2-5; D might be TRBD1 (6 bases). Germline V gives CDR1 SGHDN, CDR2 FVKESK. V lost 5 bases and J lost 5, with 24 bases in between. CDR3 length: 17 residues. In DNA form, the CDR3 reads TGTGCCAGCAGCTTCCTGGCCGGGACAACGCAAGGGGAGACCCAGTACTTC. Translating it yields CASSFLAGTTQGETQYF.

This clone appeared once. The chain has TRBV28 and TRBJ1-1; D is uncertain. Trimming shortened V by 2 bases and J by 3 bases, and 16 bases separated the two germline ends. The CDR3 contains 16 residues. The germline gives CDR1 MDHEN, CDR2 SYDVKM. CDR3 in amino acids: CASSLLFVGLDTEAFF. CDR3 sequence (DNA): TGTGCCAGCAGTTTACTGTTCGTCGGGCTCGACACTGAAGCTTTCTTT.

This chain links TRBV6-6 with TRBJ1-1, with D perhaps TRBD1 (6 bases). The CDR3 covers 16 residues. Looked up from germline, CDR1 is MNHNY and CDR2 is SVGAGI (reference sequence). V was cut by 5 bases and J by 0 bases, with 16 bases left in between. CDR3: CASSPPGAGMNTEAFF. As DNA, the CDR3 is TGTGCCAGCAGTCCTCCGGGGGCGGGAATGAACACTGAAGCTTTCTTT.

This chain uses TRBV29-1 with TRBJ2-3; TRBD2 might be the D (6 bases). CDR3 length equals 16 residues. Deletions cut 1 base from V and 4 bases from J, with 18 bases between. CDR1 and CDR2 (germline): SQVTM, ANQGSEA. CDR3 coding DNA: TGCAGCGTTGAAGCCTCTAGGCGGGAAGTGGCAGATACGCAGTATTTT. Amino acid sequence: CSVEASRREVADTQYF.

This sequence joins TRBV7-3 and TRBJ1-3; 8 bases match TRBD1. The CDR3 is 18 residues long. The ends lost 2 bases at V and 1 base at J; junction bases unmatched: 10. Germline V gene lookup returns CDR1 SGHTA and CDR2 FQGTGA. CDR3 sequence reads: CASSLQGALSGSGNTIYF. The CDR3 DNA follows: TGTGCCAGCAGCTTACAGGGGGCCCTATCTGGGTCTGGAAACACCATATATTTT.

The chain combines TRBV2 with TRBJ2-7, with 10 bases aligning to TRBD2. The V gene's germline CDR1 is SNHLY and CDR2 FYNNEI. Losses at the gene ends were 6 bases for V and 2 bases for J; bases not matched to a gene: 7. The CDR3 consists of 15 residues. CDR3 region: CASSAEAGGPYEQYF. The CDR3 coding sequence is TGTGCCAGCAGCGCCGAAGCGGGAGGGCCCTACGAGCAGTACTTC.

V usage is TRBV6-5 and J usage is TRBJ2-3, with D perhaps TRBD1 or TRBD2 (6 bases each). Looked up from germline, CDR1 is MNHEY and CDR2 is SVGAGI. With 6 bases removed from V and 5 bases from J, the gap between germline ends came to 18 bases. The CDR3 covers 15 residues. CDR3 in amino acids: CASSREGGKGDTQYF. CDR3 DNA sequence: TGTGCCAGCAGCCGCGAAGGGGGGAAGGGAGATACGCAGTATTTT.

The chain links TRBV28 to TRBJ2-1, with TRBD2 matching 8 bases. CDR3 size: 13 residues. In germline, CDR1 is MDHEN, CDR2 SYDVKM. Germline trimming cut 3 bases from V and 9 bases from J; bases unmatched to any gene: 4. CDR3 DNA sequence: TGTGCCAGCAGTTTGGGGACTAGTGTTGAGCAGTTCTTC. Protein sequence: CASSLGTSVEQFF.

The V call is TRBV28, the J call TRBJ2-7, with a possible D match to TRBD1 (5 bases). The V end lost 4 bases, the J end lost 4 bases, and 17 bases lay between the germline ends. This CDR3 is 15 amino acids long. Germline values: CDR1 MDHEN, CDR2 SYDVKM. CDR3 protein: CASSSLGRVQYEQYF. In DNA, the CDR3 is TGTGCCAGCAGTTCCCTCGGCAGGGTTCAGTACGAGCAGTACTTC.

This rearrangement joins TRBV28 to TRBJ1-1; 7 positions agree with TRBD1. The CDR3 sequence is 16 residues long. The ends lost 1 base at V and 4 bases at J; junction bases unmatched: 9. The germline V gene has CDR1 MDHEN and CDR2 SYDVKM. CDR3 sequence reads: CASSLSFQGGSTEAFF. CDR3 DNA: TGTGCCAGCAGTTTATCCTTTCAGGGGGGAAGCACTGAAGCTTTCTTT.

This clone occurred once. The rearrangement uses TRBV27 and TRBJ1-4; D ambiguous. The length of the CDR3 is 17 residues. The germline V gene encodes CDR1 MNHEY and CDR2 SMNVEV (reference sequence). The V and J ends lost 3 bases and 11 bases respectively, with 25 bases between them. In nucleotides, the CDR3 is TGTGCCAGCAGTTTCTCTCGGACGGACCCCCGCCGCGGGAAACTGTTTTTT. Its protein is CASSFSRTDPRRGKLFF. The variable domain in full, with the rest retrieved from reference TRBV27 and TRBJ1-4, is EAQVTQNPRYLITVTGKKLTVTCSQNMNHEYMSWYRQDPGLGLRQIYYSMNVEVTDKGDVPEGYKVSRKEKRNFPLILESPSPNQTSLYFCASSFSRTDPRRGKLFFGSGTQLSVL.

This clone was seen only once. The V call is TRBV19, the J call TRBJ1-2; D ambiguous. Trimming cost V 6 bases and J 8 bases, with 16 bases left between them. The germline V gene has CDR1 LNHDA and CDR2 SQIVND (reference sequence). CDR3 length: 13 amino acids. CDR3 sequence: CASSLTAQRGYTF. The CDR3 DNA is TGTGCCAGTAGCCTGACGGCACAAAGGGGCTACACCTTC.

V gene TRBV6-1 combines with J gene TRBJ2-2; D possibly corresponds to TRBD2 (5 bases). The germline V gene encodes CDR1 MNHNS and CDR2 SASEGT. V lost 3 bases to trimming and J lost 0 bases, with 14 bases between them. The CDR3 extends over 17 amino acids. In DNA, the CDR3 is TGTGCCAGCAGTGAGATGCGGGTAAACGCGAACACCGGGGAGCTGTTTTTT. It is translated as CASSEMRVNANTGELFF.

This sequence joins TRBV5-1 and TRBJ2-7; tentatively, D is TRBD2 (6 bases). V lost 0 bases to trimming and J lost 2 bases, with 12 bases between them. This CDR3 comprises 15 residues. Germline lookup yields CDR1 SGHRS and CDR2 YFSETQ. The CDR3 region has the DNA TGCGCCAGCAGCTTGGTTGGAGGGGCTGCCTACGAGCAGTACTTC. It translates to CASSLVGGAAYEQYF.

This clone was counted once. V is TRBV5-6 and J is TRBJ1-1; TRBD1 matches at 9 bases. Germline V gives CDR1 SGHDT, CDR2 YYEEEE. The CDR3 sequence is 12 residues long. Trimming at V came to 4 bases and at J to 7 bases, leaving 2 bases not matched to a gene. The CDR3 loop reads CASSGQGHEAFF. DNA of the CDR3: TGTGCCAGCAGCGGACAGGGGCATGAAGCTTTCTTT.